Included here is one T cell receptor (beta chain) sequence, with context. Antigen specificity is unknown. The listed genes are named as in mouse. The read ends 1 residue shy of where the CDR3 ends; the end is completed using the germline J gene. Here immunoSEQ multiplex PCR was the method, and the copy in TCRdb shows in-frame clones only, minus some. Found here are thousands of clones, approximately 50% of them singletons; the top ten hold 15% to 20%. This sample was taken from a study of tissue T cells after allogeneic stem cell transplantation. Study-level findings and limits: Motif-based clustering found tissue-specific repertoire signatures shared across patients, though few clones were shared. Blood and spleen captured only part of the tissue TCR repertoire.

The germline V gene encodes CDR1 KGHPV and CDR2 FQNQEV (reference sequence). Trimming stripped 2 bases from V and 0 bases from J, with 6 bases between. The CDR3 consists of 14 residues. Stated time point: mouse harvest day 14 after allogeneic transplant. The graft held 10^6 splenic CD5+ T cells and 10^7 T-cell-depleted bone marrow cells. Tissues came from B6→BALB/c major-mismatch GVHD mice at day 7 or 14. Sequenced material: lymph node tissue. The sequence came from a female BALB/c mouse given C57BL/6 T cells with graft-versus-host disease after an allogeneic hematopoietic cell transplant. This chain uses TRBV26 with TRBJ2-3; D unclear. CDR3 bases read: TGTGCCAGCAGTCTGGTCAGTAGTGCAGAAACGCTGTAT. Protein sequence: CASSLVSSAETLY. The full-length CDR3 reads as CASSLVSSAETLYF.